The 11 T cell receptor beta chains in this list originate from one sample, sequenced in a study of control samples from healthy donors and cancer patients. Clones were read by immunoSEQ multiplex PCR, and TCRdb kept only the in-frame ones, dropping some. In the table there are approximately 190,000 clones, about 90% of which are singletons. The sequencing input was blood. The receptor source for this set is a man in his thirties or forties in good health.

The CDR3 spells CASSPGSSTDTQYF. The CDR3 coding sequence is TGTGCCAGCAGTCCAGGGTCTAGCACAGATACGCAGTATTTT. The chain uses TRBV6-4 and TRBJ2-3; D perhaps matches TRBD1 (5 bases). This CDR3 is 14 amino acids long. Germline CDR1 reads MRHNA; CDR2 reads SNTAGT. V dropped 5 bases and J dropped 0 bases, with 9 bases sitting between them.

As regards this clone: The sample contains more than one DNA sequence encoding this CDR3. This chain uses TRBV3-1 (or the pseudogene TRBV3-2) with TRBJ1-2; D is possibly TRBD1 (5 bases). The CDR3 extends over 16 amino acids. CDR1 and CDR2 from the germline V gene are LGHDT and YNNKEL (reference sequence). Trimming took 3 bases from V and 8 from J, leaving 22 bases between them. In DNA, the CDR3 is TGTGCCAGCAGCCAGAATGAGCCGGGGGGTTGGGGGGGCTACACCTTC. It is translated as CASSQNEPGGWGGYTF.

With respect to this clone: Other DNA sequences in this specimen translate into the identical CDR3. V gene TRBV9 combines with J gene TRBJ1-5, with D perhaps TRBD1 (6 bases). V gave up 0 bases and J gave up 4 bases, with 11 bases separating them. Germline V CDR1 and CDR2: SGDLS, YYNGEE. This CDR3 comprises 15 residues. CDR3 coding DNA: TGTGCCAGCAGCGTAGGGGGGGGCGGAAATCAGCCCCAGCATTTT. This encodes CASSVGGGGNQPQHF.

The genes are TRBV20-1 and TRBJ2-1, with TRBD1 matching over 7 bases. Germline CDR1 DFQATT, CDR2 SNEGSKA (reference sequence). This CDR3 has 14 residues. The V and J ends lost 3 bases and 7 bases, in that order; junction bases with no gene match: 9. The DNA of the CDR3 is TGCAGTGCTAGTATCCCCATACAGGGGAATGAGCAGTTCTTC. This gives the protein CSASIPIQGNEQFF.

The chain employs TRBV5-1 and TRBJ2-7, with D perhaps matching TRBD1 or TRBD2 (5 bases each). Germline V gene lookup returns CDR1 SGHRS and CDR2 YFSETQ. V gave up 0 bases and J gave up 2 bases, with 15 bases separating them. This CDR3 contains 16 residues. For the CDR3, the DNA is TGCGCCAGCAGCTTGGCCCTGAGTGGGGACGCCTACGAGCAGTACTTC. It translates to CASSLALSGDAYEQYF.

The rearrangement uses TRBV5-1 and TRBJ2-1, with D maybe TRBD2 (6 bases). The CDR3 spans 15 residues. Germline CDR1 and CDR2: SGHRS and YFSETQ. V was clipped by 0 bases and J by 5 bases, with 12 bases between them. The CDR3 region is CASSLAPRTNNEQFF. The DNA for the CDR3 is TGCGCCAGCAGCTTGGCCCCGCGGACTAACAATGAGCAGTTCTTC.

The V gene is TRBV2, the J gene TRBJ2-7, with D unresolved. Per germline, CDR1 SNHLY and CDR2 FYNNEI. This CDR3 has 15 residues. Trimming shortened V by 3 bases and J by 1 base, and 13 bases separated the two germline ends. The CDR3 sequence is CASSDEAVTSYEQYF. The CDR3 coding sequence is TGTGCCAGCAGTGACGAGGCGGTCACGTCCTACGAGCAGTACTTC. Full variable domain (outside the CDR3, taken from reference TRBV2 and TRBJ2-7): EPEVTQTPSHQVTQMGQEVILRCVPISNHLYFYWYRQILGQKVEFLVSFYNNEISEKSEIFDDQFSVERPDGSNFTLKIRSTKLEDSAMYFCASSDEAVTSYEQYFGPGTRLTVT.

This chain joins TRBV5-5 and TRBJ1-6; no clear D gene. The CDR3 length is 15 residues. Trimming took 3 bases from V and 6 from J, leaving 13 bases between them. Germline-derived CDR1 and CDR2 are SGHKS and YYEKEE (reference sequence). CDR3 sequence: CASSSAGGSNSPLHF. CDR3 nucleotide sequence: TGTGCCAGCAGCTCCGCCGGTGGCTCTAATTCACCCCTCCACTTT.

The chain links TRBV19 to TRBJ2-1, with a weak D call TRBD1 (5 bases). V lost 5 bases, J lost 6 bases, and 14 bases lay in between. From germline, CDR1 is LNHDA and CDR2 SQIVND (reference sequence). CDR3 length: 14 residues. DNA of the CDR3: TGTGCCAGTAGTCTTCCCCTGGGGCCCAATGAGCAGTTCTTC. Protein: CASSLPLGPNEQFF.

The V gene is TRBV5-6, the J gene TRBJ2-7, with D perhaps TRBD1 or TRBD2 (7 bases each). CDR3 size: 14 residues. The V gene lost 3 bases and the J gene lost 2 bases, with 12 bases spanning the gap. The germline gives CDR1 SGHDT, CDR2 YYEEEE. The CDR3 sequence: CASSSRGRAYEQYF. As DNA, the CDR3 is TGTGCCAGCAGCTCCAGGGGGAGGGCCTACGAGCAGTACTTC.

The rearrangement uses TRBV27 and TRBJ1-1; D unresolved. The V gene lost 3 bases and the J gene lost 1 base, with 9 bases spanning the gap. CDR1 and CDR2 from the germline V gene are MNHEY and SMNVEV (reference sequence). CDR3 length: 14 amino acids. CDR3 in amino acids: CASSFSGTNTEAFF. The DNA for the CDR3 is TGTGCCAGCAGTTTTTCCGGTACGAACACTGAAGCTTTCTTT.